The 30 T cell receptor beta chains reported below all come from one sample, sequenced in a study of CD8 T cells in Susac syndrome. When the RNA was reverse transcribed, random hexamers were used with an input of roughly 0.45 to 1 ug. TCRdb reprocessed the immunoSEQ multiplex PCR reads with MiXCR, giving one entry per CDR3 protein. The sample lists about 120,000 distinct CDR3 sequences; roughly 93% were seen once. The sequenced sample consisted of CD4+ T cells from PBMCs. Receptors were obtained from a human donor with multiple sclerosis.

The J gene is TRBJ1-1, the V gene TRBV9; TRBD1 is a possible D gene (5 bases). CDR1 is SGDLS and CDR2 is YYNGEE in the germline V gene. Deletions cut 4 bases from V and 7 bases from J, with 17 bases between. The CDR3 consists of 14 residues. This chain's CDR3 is CASSPGLPGLEAFF. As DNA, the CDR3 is TGTGCCAGCAGCCCAGGGCTCCCGGGCCTTGAAGCTTTCTTT.

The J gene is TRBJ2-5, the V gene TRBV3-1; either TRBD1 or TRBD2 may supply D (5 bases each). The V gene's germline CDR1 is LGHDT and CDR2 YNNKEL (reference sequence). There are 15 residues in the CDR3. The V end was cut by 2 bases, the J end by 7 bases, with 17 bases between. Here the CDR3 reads CASSQPGTGSVTQYF. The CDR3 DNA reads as TGTGCCAGCAGCCAACCAGGGACGGGATCAGTGACCCAGTACTTC.

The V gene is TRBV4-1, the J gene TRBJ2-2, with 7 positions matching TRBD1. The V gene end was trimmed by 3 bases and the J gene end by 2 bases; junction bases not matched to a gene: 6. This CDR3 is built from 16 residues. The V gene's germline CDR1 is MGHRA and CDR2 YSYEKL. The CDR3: CASSHLGQRNTGELFF. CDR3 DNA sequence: TGCGCCAGCAGCCACCTGGGACAGAGAAACACCGGGGAGCTGTTTTTT.

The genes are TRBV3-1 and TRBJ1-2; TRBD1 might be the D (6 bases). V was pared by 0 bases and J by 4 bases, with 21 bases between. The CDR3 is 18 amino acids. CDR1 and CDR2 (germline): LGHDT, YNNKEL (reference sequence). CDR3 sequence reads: CASSQEHRASAYGYGYTF. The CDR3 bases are TGTGCCAGCAGCCAAGAGCACAGGGCGAGCGCCTATGGCTATGGCTACACCTTC.

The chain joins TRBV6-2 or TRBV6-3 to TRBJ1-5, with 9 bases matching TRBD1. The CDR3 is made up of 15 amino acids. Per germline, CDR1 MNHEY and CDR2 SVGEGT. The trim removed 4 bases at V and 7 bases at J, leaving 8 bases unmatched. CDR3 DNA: TGTGCCAGCAGTTCACAGGGACAGGGAGAGCAGCCCCAGCATTTT. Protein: CASSSQGQGEQPQHF.

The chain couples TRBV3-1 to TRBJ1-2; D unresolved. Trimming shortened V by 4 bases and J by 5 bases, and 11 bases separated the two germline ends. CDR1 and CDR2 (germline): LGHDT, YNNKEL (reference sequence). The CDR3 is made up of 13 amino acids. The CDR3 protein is CASSPRESYGYTF. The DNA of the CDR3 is TGTGCCAGCAGCCCCCGGGAATCTTATGGCTACACCTTC.

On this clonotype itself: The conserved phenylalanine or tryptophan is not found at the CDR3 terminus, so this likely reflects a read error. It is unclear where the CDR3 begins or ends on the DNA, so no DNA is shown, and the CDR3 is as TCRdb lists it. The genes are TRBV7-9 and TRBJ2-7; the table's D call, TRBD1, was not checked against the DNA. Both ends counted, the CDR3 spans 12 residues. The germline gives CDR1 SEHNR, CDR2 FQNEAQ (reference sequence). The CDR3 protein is CASSPTSGTGVL.

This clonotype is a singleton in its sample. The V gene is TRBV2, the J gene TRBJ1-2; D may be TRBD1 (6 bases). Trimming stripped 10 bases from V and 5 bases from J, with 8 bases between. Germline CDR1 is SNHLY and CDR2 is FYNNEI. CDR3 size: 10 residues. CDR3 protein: CANGQYGYTF. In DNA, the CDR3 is TGTGCCAATGGACAGTATGGCTACACCTTC.

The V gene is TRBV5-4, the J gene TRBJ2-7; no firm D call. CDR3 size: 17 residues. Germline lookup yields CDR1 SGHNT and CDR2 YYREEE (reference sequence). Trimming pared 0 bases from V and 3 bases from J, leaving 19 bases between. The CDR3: CASSLGGSFNQVYEQYF. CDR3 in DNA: TGTGCCAGCAGCTTGGGGGGTAGCTTCAACCAAGTCTACGAGCAGTACTTC.

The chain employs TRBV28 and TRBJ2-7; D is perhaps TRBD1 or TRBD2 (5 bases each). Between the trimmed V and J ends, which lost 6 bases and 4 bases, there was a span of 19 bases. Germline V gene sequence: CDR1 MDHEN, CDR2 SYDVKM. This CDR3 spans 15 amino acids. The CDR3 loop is CASSDGGDGLYEQYF. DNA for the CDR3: TGTGCCAGCAGCGATGGTGGGGACGGATTATACGAGCAGTACTTC.

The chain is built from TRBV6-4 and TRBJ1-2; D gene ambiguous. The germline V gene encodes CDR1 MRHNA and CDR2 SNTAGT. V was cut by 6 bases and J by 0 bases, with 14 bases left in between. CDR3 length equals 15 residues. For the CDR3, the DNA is TGTGCCAGCAGAGAAGTGGGTTTCGCTAACTATGGCTACACCTTC. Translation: CASREVGFANYGYTF.

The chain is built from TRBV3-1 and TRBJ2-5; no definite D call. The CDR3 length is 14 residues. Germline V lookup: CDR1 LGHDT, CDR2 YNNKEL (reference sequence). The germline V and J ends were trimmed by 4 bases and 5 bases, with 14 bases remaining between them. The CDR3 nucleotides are TGTGCCAGCAGCCCGACAACTGGGTCGGAGACCCAGTACTTC. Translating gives CASSPTTGSETQYF.

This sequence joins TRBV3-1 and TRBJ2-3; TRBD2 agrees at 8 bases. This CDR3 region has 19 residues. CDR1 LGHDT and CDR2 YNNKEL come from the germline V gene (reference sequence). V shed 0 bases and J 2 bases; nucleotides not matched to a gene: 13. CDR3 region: CASSQEGRRGGIFTDTQYF. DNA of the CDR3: TGTGCCAGCAGCCAAGAGGGCCGTCGCGGGGGGATATTCACAGATACGCAGTATTTT.

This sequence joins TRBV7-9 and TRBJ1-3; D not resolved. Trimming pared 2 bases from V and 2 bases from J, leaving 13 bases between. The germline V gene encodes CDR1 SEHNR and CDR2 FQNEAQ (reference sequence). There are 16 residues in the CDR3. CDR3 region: CASSLLSPKAGNTIYF. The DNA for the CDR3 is TGTGCCAGCAGCTTATTATCCCCGAAGGCTGGAAACACCATATATTTT.

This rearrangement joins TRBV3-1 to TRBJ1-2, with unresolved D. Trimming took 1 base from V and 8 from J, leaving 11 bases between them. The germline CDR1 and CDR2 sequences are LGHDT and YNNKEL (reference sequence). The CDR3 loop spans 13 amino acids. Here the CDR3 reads CASSQVPEGGYTF. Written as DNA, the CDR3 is TGTGCCAGCAGCCAAGTTCCCGAAGGAGGCTACACCTTC.

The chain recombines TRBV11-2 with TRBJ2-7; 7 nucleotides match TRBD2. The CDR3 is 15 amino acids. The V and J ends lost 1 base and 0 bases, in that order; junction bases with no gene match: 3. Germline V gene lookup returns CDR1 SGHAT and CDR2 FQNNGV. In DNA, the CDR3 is TGTGCCAGCAGCTTAGCGGGGGGTGCCTCCTACGAGCAGTACTTC. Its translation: CASSLAGGASYEQYF.

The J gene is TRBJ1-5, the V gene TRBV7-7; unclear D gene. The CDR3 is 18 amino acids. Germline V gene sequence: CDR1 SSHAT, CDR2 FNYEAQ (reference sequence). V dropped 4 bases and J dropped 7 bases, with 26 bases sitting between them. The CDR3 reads CASSSSCVRRPSRQPQHF. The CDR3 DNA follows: TGTGCCAGCAGCTCCTCCTGTGTTAGACGGCCAAGTCGACAGCCCCAGCATTTT.

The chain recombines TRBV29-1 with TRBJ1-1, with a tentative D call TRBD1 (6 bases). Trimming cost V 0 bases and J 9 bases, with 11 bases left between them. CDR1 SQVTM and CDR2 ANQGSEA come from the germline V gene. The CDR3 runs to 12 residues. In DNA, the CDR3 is TGCAGCGTTGAAGAACCGCGGGACAAAGCTTTCTTT. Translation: CSVEEPRDKAFF.

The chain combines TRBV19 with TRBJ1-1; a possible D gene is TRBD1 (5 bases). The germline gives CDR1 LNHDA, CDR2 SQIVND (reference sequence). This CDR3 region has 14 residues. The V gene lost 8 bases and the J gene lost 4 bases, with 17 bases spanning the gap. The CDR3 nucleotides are TGTGCCAGTCGGTGGCAGGGTGACGGCACTGAAGCTTTCTTT. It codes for CASRWQGDGTEAFF.

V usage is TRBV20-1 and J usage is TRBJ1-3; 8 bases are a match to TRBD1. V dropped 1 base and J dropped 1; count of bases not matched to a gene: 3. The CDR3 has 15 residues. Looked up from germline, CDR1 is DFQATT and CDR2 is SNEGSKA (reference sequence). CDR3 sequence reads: CSARGGTGSGNTIYF. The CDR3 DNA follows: TGCAGTGCTAGAGGCGGGACAGGTTCTGGAAACACCATATATTTT.

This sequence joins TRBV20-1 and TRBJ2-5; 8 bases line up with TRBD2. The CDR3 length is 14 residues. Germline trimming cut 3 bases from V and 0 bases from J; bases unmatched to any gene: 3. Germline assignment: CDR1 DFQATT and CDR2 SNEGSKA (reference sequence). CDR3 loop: CSASQRGNQETQYF. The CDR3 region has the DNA TGCAGTGCTAGCCAGCGGGGGAACCAAGAGACCCAGTACTTC.

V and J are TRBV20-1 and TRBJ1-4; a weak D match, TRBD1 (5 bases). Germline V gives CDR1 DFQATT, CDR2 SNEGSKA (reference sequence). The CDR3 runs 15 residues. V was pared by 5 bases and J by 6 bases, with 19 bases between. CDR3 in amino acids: CSAPTPGGVDEKLFF. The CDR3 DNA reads TGCAGTGCTCCCACCCCGGGGGGTGTCGATGAAAAACTGTTTTTT.

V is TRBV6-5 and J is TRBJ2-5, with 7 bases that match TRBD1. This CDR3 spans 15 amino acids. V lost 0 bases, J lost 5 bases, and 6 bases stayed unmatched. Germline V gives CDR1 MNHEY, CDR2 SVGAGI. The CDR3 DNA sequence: TGTGCCAGCAGTTACTCGTCGACAGGGTACGAGACCCAGTACTTC. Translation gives CASSYSSTGYETQYF.

Here the CDR3 reads CATSGLTGELFF. Here the CDR3 DNA reads TGTGCCACCAGTGGACTCACCGGGGAGCTGTTTTTT. The chain employs TRBV24-1 and TRBJ2-2; D gene uncertain. CDR1 is KGHDR and CDR2 is SFDVKD in the germline V gene. CDR3 size: 12 residues. V lost 5 bases and J 4 bases, leaving 4 bases between the germline ends.

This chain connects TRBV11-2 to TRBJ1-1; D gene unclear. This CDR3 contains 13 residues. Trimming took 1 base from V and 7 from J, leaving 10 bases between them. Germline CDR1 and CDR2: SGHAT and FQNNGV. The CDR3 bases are TGTGCCAGCAGCTTAGTTGCGGACGGTGAAGCTTTCTTT. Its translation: CASSLVADGEAFF.

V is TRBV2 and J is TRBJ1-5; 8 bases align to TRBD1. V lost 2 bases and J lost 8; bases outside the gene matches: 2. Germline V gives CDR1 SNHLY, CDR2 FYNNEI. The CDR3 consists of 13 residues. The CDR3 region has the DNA TGTGCCAGCAGTGAACGGGACAGGAAGCCCCAGCATTTT. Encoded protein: CASSERDRKPQHF.

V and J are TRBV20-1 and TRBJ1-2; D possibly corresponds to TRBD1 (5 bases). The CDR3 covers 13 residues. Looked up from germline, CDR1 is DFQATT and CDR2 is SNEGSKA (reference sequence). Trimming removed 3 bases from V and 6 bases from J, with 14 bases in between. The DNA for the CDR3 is TGCAGTGCTAGGGGGGTCGGACGACATGGCTACACCTTC. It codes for CSARGVGRHGYTF.

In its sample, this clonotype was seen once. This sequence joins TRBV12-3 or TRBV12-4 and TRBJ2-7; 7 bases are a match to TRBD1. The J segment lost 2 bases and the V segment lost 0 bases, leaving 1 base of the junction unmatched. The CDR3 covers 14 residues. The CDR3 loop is CASSLADRPYEQYF. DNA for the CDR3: TGTGCCAGCAGTTTAGCGGACAGGCCCTACGAGCAGTACTTC.

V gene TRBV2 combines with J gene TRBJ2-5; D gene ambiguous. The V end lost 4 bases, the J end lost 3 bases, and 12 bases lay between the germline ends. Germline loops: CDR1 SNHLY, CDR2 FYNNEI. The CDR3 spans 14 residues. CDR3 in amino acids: CASSGTAWEETQYF. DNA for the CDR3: TGTGCCAGCAGTGGAACGGCTTGGGAAGAGACCCAGTACTTC. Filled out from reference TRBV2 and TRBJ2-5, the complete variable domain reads EPEVTQTPSHQVTQMGQEVILRCVPISNHLYFYWYRQILGQKVEFLVSFYNNEISEKSEIFDDQFSVERPDGSNFTLKIRSTKLEDSAMYFCASSGTAWEETQYFGPGTRLLVL.

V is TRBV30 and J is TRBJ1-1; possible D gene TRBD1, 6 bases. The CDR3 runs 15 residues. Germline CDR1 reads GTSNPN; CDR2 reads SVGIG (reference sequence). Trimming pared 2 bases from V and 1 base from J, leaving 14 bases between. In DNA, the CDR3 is TGTGCCTGGAGTAGGGACGGGGGCGGGAACACTGAAGCTTTCTTT. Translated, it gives CAWSRDGGGNTEAFF.